The 4 T cell receptor beta chains reported below all come from one sample, sequenced in a study of blood T cell repertoires in COVID-19. Here immunoSEQ multiplex PCR was the method, and the copy in TCRdb shows in-frame clones only, minus some. The table shows about 300,000 clones, with about nine tenths occurring only once. The material sequenced was PBMCs or T cells enriched from blood (not recorded which). Receptors originate from a man aged 25 to 40 who had recovered from COVID-19.

This chain connects TRBV6-2 or TRBV6-3 to TRBJ1-3, with a tentative D call TRBD1 (5 bases). The CDR3 consists of 16 residues. Trimming shortened V by 2 bases and J by 0 bases, and 11 bases separated the two germline ends. CDR1 and CDR2 from the germline V gene are MNHEY and SVGEGT. CDR3 in amino acids: CASSYVRQISGNTIYF. The CDR3 region has the DNA TGTGCCAGCAGTTACGTGAGACAGATCTCTGGAAACACCATATATTTT.

The J gene is TRBJ2-3, the V gene TRBV29-1; 9 nucleotides agree with TRBD2. Trimming cost V 4 bases and J 1 base; bases outside gene matches: 6. The CDR3 is 15 residues long. Germline values: CDR1 SQVTM, CDR2 ANQGSEA. The CDR3 DNA reads TGCAGCGTTGGAGGGGGACTAGCTCGCACAGATACGCAGTATTTT. Protein product: CSVGGGLARTDTQYF.

The rearrangement uses TRBV5-4 and TRBJ2-1; 11 positions match TRBD2. J gave up 8 bases and V 1 base, and 8 bases lay outside the gene matches. The CDR3 has 16 amino acids. Germline values: CDR1 SGHNT, CDR2 YYREEE (reference sequence). CDR3 DNA: TGTGCCAGCAGCTTGCAATTAGCGGGGGGGGTAGATGAGCAGTTCTTC. The encoded protein is CASSLQLAGGVDEQFF.

CDR3 sequence reads: CASTYTGELFF. For the CDR3, the DNA is TGCGCCAGCACCTACACCGGGGAGCTGTTTTTT. This rearrangement joins TRBV4-1 to TRBJ2-2; D unresolved. CDR3 length: 11 residues. Trimming removed 7 bases from V and 3 bases from J, with 3 bases in between. Germline V gene sequence: CDR1 MGHRA, CDR2 YSYEKL.